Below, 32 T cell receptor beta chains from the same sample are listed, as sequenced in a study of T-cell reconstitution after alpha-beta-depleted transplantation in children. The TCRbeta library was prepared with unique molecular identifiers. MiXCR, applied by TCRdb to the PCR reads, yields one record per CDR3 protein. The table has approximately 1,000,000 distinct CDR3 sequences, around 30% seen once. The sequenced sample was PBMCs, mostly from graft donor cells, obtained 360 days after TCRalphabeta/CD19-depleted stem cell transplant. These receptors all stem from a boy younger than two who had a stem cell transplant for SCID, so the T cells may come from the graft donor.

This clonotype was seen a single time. The CDR3 nucleotides are TGTGCCAGCAGACGAGAGACAGGTTACACAGATACGCAGTATTTT. It encodes CASRRETGYTDTQYF. This chain links TRBV4-2 with TRBJ2-3; possibly TRBD1 for D (6 bases). CDR3 length: 15 residues. CDR1 is LGHNA and CDR2 is YNFKEQ in the germline V gene. V lost 6 bases, J lost 2 bases, and 15 bases lay in between.

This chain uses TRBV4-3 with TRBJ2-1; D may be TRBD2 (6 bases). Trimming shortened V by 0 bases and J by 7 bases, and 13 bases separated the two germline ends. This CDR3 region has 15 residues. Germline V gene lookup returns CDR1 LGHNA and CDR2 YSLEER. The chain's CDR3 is CASSQDWRVKNEQFF. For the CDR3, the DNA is TGCGCCAGCAGCCAAGATTGGAGGGTAAAGAATGAGCAGTTCTTC.

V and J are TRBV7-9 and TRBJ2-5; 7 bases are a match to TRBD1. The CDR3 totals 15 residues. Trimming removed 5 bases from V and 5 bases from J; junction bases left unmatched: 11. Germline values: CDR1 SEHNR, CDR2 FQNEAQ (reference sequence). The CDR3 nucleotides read TGTGCCAGCAGCGGTTCGACCACAGGGGCCGAGACCCAGTACTTC. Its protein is CASSGSTTGAETQYF.

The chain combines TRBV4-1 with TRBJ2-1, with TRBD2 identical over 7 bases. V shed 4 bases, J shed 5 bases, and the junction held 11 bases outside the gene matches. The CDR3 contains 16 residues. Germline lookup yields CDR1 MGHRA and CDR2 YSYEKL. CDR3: CASSPPRGVWNNEQFF. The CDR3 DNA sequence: TGCGCCAGCAGCCCCCCCCGGGGGGTTTGGAACAATGAGCAGTTCTTC.

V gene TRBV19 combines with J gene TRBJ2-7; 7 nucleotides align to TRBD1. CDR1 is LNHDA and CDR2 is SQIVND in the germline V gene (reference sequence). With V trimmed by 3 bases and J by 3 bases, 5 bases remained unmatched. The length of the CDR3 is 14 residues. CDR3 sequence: CASSIPGQNYEQYF. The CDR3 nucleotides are TGTGCCAGTAGTATCCCGGGACAGAACTACGAGCAGTACTTC.

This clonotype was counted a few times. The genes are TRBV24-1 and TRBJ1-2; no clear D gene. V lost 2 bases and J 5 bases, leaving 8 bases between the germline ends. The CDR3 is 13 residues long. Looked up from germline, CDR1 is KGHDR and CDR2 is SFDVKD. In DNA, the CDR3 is TGTGCCACCAGTGATTCCGACGGATATGGCTACACCTTC. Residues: CATSDSDGYGYTF.

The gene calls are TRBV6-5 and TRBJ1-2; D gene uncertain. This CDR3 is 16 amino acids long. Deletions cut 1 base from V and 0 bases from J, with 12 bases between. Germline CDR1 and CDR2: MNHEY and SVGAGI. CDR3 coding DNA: TGTGCCAGCAGTTACTATCGCACAACCCCTAACTATGGCTACACCTTC. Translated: CASSYYRTTPNYGYTF.

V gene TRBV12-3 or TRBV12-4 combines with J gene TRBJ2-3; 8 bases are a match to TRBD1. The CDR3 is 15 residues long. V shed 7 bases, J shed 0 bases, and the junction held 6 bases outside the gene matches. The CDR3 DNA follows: TGTGCCAGCAAAAGACAGGGGCCGAGCACAGATACGCAGTATTTT. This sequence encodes CASKRQGPSTDTQYF.

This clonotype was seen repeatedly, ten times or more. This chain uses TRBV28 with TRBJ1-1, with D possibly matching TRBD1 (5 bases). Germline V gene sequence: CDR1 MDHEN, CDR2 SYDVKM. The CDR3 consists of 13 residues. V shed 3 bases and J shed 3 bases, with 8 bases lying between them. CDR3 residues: CASSFGGDTEAFF. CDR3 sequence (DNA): TGTGCCAGCAGTTTCGGGGGAGACACTGAAGCTTTCTTT.

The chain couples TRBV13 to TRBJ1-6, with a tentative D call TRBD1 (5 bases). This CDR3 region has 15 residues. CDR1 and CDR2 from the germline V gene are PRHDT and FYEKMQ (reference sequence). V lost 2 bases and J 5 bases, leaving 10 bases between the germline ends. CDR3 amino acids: CASSLNTGNNSPLHF. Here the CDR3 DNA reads TGTGCCAGCAGCTTAAACACAGGAAATAATTCACCCCTCCACTTT.

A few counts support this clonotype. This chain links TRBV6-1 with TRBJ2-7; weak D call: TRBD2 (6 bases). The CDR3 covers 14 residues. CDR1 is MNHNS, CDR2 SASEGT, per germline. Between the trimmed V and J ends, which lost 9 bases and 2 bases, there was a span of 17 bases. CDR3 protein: CASLSSGRTYEQYF. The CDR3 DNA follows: TGTGCCAGTCTCTCTTCAGGGAGGACCTACGAGCAGTACTTC.

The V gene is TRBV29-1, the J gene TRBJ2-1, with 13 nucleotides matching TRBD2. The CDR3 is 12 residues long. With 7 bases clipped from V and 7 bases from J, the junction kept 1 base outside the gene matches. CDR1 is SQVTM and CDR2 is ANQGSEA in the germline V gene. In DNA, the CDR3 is TGCAGCGCGACTAGCGGGGGGAATGAGCAGTTCTTC. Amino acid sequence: CSATSGGNEQFF.

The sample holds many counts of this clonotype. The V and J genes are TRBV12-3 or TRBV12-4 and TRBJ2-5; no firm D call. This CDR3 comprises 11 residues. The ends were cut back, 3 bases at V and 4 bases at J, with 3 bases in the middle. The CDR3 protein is CASSFSETQYF. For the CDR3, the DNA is TGTGCCAGCAGTTTTTCAGAGACCCAGTACTTC.

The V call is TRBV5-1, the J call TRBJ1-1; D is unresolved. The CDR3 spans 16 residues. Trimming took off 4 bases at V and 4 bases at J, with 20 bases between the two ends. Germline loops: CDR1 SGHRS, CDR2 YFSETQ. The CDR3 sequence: CASSPTGFLGFTEAFF. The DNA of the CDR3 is TGCGCCAGCAGCCCGACGGGATTTCTCGGCTTCACTGAAGCTTTCTTT.

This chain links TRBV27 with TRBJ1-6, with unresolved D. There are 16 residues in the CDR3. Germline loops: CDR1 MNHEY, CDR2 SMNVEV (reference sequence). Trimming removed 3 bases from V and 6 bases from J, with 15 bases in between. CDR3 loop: CASSLFSGRLNSPLHF. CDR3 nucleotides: TGTGCCAGCAGTTTGTTCTCCGGCAGGCTTAATTCACCCCTCCACTTT.

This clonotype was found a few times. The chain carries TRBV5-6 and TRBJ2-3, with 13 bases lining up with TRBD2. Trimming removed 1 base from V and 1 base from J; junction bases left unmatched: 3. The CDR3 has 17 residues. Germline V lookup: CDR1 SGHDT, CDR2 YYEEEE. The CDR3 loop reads CASSLLGTSGGTDTQYF. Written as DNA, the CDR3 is TGTGCCAGCAGCTTGTTAGGGACTAGCGGGGGCACAGATACGCAGTATTTT.

CDR3 sequence: CASKRASTDTQYF. CDR3 sequence (DNA): TGTGCCAGCAAGCGGGCGAGCACAGATACGCAGTATTTT. The chain links TRBV7-9 to TRBJ2-3; D might be TRBD2 (6 bases). CDR1 is SEHNR and CDR2 is FQNEAQ in the germline V gene (reference sequence). CDR3 length: 13 amino acids. V lost 7 bases to trimming and J lost 0 bases, with 8 bases between them. The full variable domain, completed using reference TRBV7-9 and TRBJ2-3, is DTGVSQNPRHKITKRGQNVTFRCDPISEHNRLYWYRQTLGQGPEFLTYFQNEAQLEKSRLLSDRFSAERPKGSFSTLEIQRTEQGDSAMYLCASKRASTDTQYFGPGTRLTVL.

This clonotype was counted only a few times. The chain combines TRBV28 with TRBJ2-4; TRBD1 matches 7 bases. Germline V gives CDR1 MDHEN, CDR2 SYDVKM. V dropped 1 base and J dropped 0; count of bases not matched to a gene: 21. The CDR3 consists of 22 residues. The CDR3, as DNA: TGTGCCAGCAGTTTATCAAGTTGGAGACAGGGTACTTCAATCCTAGCCAAAAACATTCAGTACTTC. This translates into CASSLSSWRQGTSILAKNIQYF. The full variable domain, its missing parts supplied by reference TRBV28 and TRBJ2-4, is DVKVTQSSRYLVKRTGEKVFLECVQDMDHENMFWYRQDPGLGLRLIYFSYDVKMKEKGDIPEGYSVSREKKERFSLILESASTNQTSMYLCASSLSSWRQGTSILAKNIQYFGAGTRLSVL.

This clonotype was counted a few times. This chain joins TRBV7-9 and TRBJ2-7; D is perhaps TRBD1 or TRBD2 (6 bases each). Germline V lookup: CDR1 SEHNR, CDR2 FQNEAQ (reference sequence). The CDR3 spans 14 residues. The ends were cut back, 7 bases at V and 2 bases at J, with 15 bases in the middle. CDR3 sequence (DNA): TGTGCCAGCACCCTAGGGGGGCCCCCCTACGAGCAGTACTTC. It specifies CASTLGGPPYEQYF.

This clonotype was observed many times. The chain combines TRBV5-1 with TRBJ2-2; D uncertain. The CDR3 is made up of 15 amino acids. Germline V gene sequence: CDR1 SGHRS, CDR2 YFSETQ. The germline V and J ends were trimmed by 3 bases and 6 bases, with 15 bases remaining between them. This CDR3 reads CASSWRHRSPGELFF. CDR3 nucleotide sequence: TGCGCCAGCAGCTGGAGACATCGCTCCCCCGGGGAGCTGTTTTTT.

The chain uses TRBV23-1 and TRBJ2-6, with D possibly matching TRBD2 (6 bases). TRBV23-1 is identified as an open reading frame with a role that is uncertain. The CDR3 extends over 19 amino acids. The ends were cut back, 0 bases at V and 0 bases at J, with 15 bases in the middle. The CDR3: CASSQSEGGPISGANVLTF. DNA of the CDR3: TGCGCCAGCAGTCAATCGGAGGGCGGACCTATCTCTGGGGCCAACGTCCTGACTTTC.

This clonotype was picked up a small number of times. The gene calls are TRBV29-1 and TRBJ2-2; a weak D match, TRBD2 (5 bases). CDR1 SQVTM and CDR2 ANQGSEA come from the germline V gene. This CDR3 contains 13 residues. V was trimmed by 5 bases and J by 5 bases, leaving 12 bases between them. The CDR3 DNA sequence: TGCAGCGTTCATCTAGCTAGGACCGGGGAGCTGTTTTTT. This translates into CSVHLARTGELFF.

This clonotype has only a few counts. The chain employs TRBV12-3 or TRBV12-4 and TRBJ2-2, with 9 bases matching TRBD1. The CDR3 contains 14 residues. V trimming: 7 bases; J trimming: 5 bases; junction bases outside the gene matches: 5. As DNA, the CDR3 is TGTGCCAGCACGGACAGGGGTGTTACCGGGGAGCTGTTTTTT. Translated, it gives CASTDRGVTGELFF.

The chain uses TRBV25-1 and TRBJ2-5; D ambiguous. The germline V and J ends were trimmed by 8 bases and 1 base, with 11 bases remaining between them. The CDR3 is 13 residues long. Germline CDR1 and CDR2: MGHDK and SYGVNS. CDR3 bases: TGTGCCAGCGGCAGAAGCCCCCAAGAGACCCAGTACTTC. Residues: CASGRSPQETQYF.

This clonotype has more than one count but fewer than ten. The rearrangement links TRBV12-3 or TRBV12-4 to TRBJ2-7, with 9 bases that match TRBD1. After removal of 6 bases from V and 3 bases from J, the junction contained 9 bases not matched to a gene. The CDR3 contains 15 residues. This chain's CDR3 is CASRNRQGENYEQYF. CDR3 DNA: TGTGCCAGCAGAAATCGACAGGGGGAAAACTACGAGCAGTACTTC.

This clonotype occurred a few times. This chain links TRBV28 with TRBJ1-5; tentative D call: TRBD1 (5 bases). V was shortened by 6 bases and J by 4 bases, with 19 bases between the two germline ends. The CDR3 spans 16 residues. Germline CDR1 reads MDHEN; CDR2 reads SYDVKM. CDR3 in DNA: TGTGCCAGCAGCCTTAGGGGATTATATAGTAATCAGCCCCAGCATTTT. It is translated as CASSLRGLYSNQPQHF.

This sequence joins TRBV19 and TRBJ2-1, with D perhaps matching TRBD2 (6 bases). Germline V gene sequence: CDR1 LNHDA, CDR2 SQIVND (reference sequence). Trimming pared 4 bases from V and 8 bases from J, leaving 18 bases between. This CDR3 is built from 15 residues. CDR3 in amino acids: CASSTRTTLGDEQFF. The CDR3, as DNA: TGTGCCAGTAGTACAAGGACTACCTTGGGGGATGAGCAGTTCTTC.

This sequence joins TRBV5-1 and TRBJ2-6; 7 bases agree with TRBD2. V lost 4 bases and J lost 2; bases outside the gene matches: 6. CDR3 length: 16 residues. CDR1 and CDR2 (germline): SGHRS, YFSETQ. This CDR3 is CASSMWGGAGANVLTF. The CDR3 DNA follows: TGCGCCAGCAGCATGTGGGGGGGAGCTGGGGCCAACGTCCTGACTTTC.

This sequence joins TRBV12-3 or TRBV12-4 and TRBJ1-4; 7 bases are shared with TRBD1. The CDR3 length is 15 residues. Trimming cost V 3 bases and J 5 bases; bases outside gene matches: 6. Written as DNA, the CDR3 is TGTGCCAGCAGTTTCGCCAGGGGGAAAAATGAAAAACTGTTTTTT. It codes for CASSFARGKNEKLFF.

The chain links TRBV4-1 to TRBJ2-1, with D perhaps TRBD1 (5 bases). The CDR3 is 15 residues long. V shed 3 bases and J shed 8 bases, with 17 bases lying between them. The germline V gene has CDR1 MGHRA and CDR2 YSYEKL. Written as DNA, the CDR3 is TGCGCCAGCAGCCATCGACAGCCCTTAATAGATGAGCAGTTCTTC. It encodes CASSHRQPLIDEQFF.

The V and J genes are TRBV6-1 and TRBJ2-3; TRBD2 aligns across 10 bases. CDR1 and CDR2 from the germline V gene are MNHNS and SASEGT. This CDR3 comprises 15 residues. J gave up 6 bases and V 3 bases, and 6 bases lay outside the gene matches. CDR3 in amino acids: CASSESGGAGDTQYF. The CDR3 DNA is TGTGCCAGCAGTGAGAGCGGGGGGGCGGGGGATACGCAGTATTTT.

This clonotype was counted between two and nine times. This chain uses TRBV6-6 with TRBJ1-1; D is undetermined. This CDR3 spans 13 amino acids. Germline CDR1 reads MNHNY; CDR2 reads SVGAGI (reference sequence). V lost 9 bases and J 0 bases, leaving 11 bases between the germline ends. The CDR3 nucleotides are TGTGCCAGTTTTGACGTGGTGAACACTGAAGCTTTCTTT. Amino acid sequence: CASFDVVNTEAFF.